These T cell receptor beta chains were read from a single sample in a study of T cells in Graves' hyperthyroidism and ophthalmopathy. TCRdb independently ran MiXCR on the multiplex PCR reads; one entry per CDR3 protein. The sample includes more than 35,000 distinct CDR3 sequences, around 48% of them seen just once. The sequenced sample was peripheral blood or thyroid tissue (not recorded which). These receptors were collected from a woman between 50 and 59 years old with Graves' hyperthyroidism. CDR3s include the opening cysteine and the closing phenylalanine or tryptophan. The D gene is left open where the match is weak. The listing skips clone size in some rows; elsewhere it reads once, few, many or a size class.

clone size	D gene	V gene	J gene	CDR3 DNA	CDR3 protein
-	TRBD1	TRBV7-2	TRBJ2-7	TGTGCCAGCAGCCGGACAGGGGGCGAGCAGTACTTC	CASSRTGGEQYF
few	-	TRBV6-2/TRBV6-3	TRBJ1-2	TGTGCCAGTCGGACAGTCTATGGCTACACCTTC	CASRTVYGYTF
-	TRBD1	TRBV20-1	TRBJ1-6	TGCAGTGCTTGGACAGGGCAGTCACCCCTCCACTTT	CSAWTGQSPLHF
-	-	TRBV20-1	TRBJ1-2	TGCAGTGCTAGAGATTCGCCAAATGGCTACACCTTC	CSARDSPNGYTF
once	-	TRBV6-5	TRBJ2-2	TGTGCCATTCGCCGGGGGCCTGCGAACACCGGGGGGCTGTTTTTT	CAIRRGPANTGGLFF
-	-	TRBV2	TRBJ2-3	TGTGCCAGCAGTGACTCAGGGGGCACAGATACGCAGTATTTT	CASSDSGGTDTQYF
-	-	TRBV20-1	TRBJ2-5	TGCAGTGCTAGTGCCCTCCGGGACTCCCAAGAGACCCAGTACTTC	CSASALRDSQETQYF
-	-	TRBV5-6	TRBJ1-1	TGTGCCAGCAGCTTGGTTCATAGAAACACTGAAGCTTTCTTT	CASSLVHRNTEAFF
many	-	TRBV7-2	TRBJ1-5	TGTGCCAGCAGTCTGGGTGGCGGGCAGGGAGGACAGCCCCAGCATTTT	CASSLGGGQGGQPQHF
many	TRBD1	TRBV28	TRBJ2-2	TGTGCCAGCAGGCCCGGAACTGGACAGGGCGACACCGGGGAGCTGTTTTTT	CASRPGTGQGDTGELFF
-	-	TRBV10-3	TRBJ1-2	TGTGCCATCAGTGACAACGGAGCCTTTTCCTCTGGGGGCTACACCTTC	CAISDNGAFSSGGYTF
many	TRBD2	TRBV2	TRBJ2-3	TGTGCCAGCAGGAGACTAGCGGGAGAAGGGACAGATACGCAGTATTTT	CASRRLAGEGTDTQYF
many	-	TRBV19	TRBJ1-1	TGTGCCACCAGCCCCCAGGGTCTCAACACTGAAGCTTTCTTT	CATSPQGLNTEAFF
-	-	TRBV2	TRBJ2-5	TGTGCCAGCAGTGAACGGGGGTCGAACCAGTACTTC	CASSERGSNQYF
-	-	TRBV29-1	TRBJ1-3	TGCGGCGTTGGTATAGGGGCTGCTGGAAGCACCATATATTTT	CGVGIGAAGSTIYF
once	-	TRBV10-3	TRBJ1-2	TGTGCCCATTCCCAGGGCGGCTATGGCTACACCTTC	CAHSQGGYGYTF
many	-	TRBV5-6	TRBJ1-1	TGTGCCAGCAGTTGGGGGGGCCCCTCGTGGGGAACTGAAGCTTTCTTT	CASSWGGPSWGTEAFF
many	-	TRBV12-3/TRBV12-4	TRBJ1-2	TGTGCCAGCAGCCCCGGAGGTCTCCTCAACGGCTACACCTTC	CASSPGGLLNGYTF
-	TRBD1	TRBV29-1	TRBJ2-7	TGCAGCGTTGGTAGAGGACAGGCGTACGAGCAGTACTTC	CSVGRGQAYEQYF
once	-	TRBV2	TRBJ1-4	TGTGCCAGACGAACAGGGGAAAAACTGTTTTTT	CARRTGEKLFF
-	TRBD1	TRBV5-1	TRBJ2-2	TGCGCCAGCAAGGGTGGGACAGGTACCGGGGAGCTGTTTTTT	CASKGGTGTGELFF
-	TRBD1	TRBV10-3	TRBJ2-5	TGTGCCATCAGTTTGACAGGGGCCCAGTACTTC	CAISLTGAQYF
-	-	TRBV2	TRBJ1-1	TGTGCCAGCAGTGGTGGCAGGGCTTCTGAAGCTTTCTTT	CASSGGRASEAFF
once	-	TRBV24-1	TRBJ2-6	TGTGCCACCAATGTTGCCTCGGGGACTGGGGCCGGCGTCCTGACTTTC	CATNVASGTGAGVLTF
many	-	TRBV28	TRBJ2-7	TGTGCCAGCAGTGGAGGGGGACAAGGAAACCACGAGCAGTACTTC	CASSGGGQGNHEQYF
few	TRBD2	TRBV29-1	TRBJ2-7	TGCAGCGTCTTAGCGGGATTGGAGTACGAGCAGTACTTC	CSVLAGLEYEQYF
-	TRBD1	TRBV9	TRBJ1-2	TGTGCCAGCAGCGCACCTGACAGGGGGTTTGGCTACACCTTC	CASSAPDRGFGYTF
many	-	TRBV7-8	TRBJ1-1	TGTGCCAGCAGCTTTTTTGGTGGTTTTGAAGCTTTCTTT	CASSFFGGFEAFF
-	-	TRBV7-2	TRBJ1-5	TGTGCCAGCAGCTTAGGGGGTAAACCCCAGCATTTT	CASSLGGKPQHF
-	-	TRBV7-9	TRBJ2-2	TGTGCCAGCAGCTCCGGGTCGGCGCGGGAGCTGTTTTTT	CASSSGSARELFF
-	-	TRBV15	TRBJ2-2	TGTGCCACCAGCAGCGTTCGCAGGGACGGGGAGCTGTTTTTT	CATSSVRRDGELFF
-	TRBD1	TRBV7-9	TRBJ2-2	TGTGCCAGTAGTATTCCCGCAGGGGGCAACACCGGGGAGCTGTTTTTT	CASSIPAGGNTGELFF
many	TRBD1	TRBV7-9	TRBJ2-5	TGTGCCAGCAGCTTAGCGGGGACAGGGAAAGAGACCCAGTACTTC	CASSLAGTGKETQYF
-	-	TRBV15	TRBJ2-5	TGTGCCACCAGCAGTCTCGGACCCCTTAGGACCCAGTACTTC	CATSSLGPLRTQYF
-	TRBD1	TRBV10-1	TRBJ2-7	TGCGCCAGCAATAGGGACAGGGGCACGGACGAGCAGTACTTC	CASNRDRGTDEQYF
-	-	TRBV6-1	TRBJ1-3	TGTGCCAGCCTCGTTGGGGGGTCTGGAAATTCCATATATTTT	CASLVGGSGNSIYF
-	-	TRBV7-9	TRBJ2-5	TGTGCCAGCAGCCTTGAGGGTGGGGAGACCCAGTACTTC	CASSLEGGETQYF
few	TRBD2	TRBV20-1	TRBJ2-7	TGCAGTGCTAGTGGACTAGCGAACTCCTACGAGCAGTACTTC	CSASGLANSYEQYF
-	TRBD2	TRBV7-6	TRBJ2-5	TGTGCCAGCAGCTTTTACCGACTAGCGGGAGGGCCGGAAGAGACCCAGTACTTC	CASSFYRLAGGPEETQYF
-	-	TRBV7-2	TRBJ1-6	TGTGCCAGCAGCTTTAGCAGGGCTTCACCCCTCCACTTT	CASSFSRASPLHF
-	TRBD1	TRBV7-2	TRBJ2-7	TGTGCCAGCAGCTTAGGTGGGACAGGGCATAGCGTGCAGTACTTC	CASSLGGTGHSVQYF